This T cell receptor (beta chain) stems from a study of blood T cells in healthy people across ages. Looked up from germline, CDR1 is SNHLY and CDR2 is FYNNEI. The V and J ends lost 7 bases and 2 bases, in that order; junction bases with no gene match: 10. This CDR3 comprises 16 residues. With a J-beta primer mix and a sample-barcoded 5' primer, a second PCR ran about 7 to 11 cycles. Samples each returned at least 2.5 million CDR3-containing paired-end reads. TCRdb reanalysed the 5' RACE reads using MiXCR and keeps one entry per CDR3 protein. Here the sample spans about 1.8 million distinct CDR3 sequences, roughly 52% being singletons.

Sequenced input: blood. The source of this sequence is a woman aged 40 to 49 in good health. The chain carries TRBV2 and TRBJ2-5; 10 nucleotides line up with TRBD1. CDR3: CASTPGDRGWQETQYF. In DNA form, the CDR3 reads TGTGCCAGCACCCCAGGGGACAGGGGTTGGCAAGAGACCCAGTACTTC.